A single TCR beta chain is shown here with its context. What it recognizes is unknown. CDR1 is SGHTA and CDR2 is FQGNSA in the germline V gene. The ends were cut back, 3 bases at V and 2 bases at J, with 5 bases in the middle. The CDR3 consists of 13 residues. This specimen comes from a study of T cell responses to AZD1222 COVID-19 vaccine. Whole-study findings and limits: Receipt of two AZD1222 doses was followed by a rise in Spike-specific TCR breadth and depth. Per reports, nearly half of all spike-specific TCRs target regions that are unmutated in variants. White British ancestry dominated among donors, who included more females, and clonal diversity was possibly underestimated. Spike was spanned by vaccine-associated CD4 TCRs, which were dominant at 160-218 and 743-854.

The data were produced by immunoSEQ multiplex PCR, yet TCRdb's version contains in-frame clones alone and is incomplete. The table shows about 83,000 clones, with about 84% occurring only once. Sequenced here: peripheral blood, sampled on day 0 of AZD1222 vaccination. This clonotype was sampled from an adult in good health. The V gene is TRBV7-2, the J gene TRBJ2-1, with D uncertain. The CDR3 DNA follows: TGTGCCAGCAGCTTCGGAACCTACAATGAGCAGTTCTTC. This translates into CASSFGTYNEQFF.